This T cell receptor (beta chain) came from a study of technical replicates of blood from a few donors. This clone was picked up a small number of times. V dropped 2 bases and J dropped 7 bases, with 14 bases sitting between them. CDR3 length: 14 residues. CDR1 is MNHEY and CDR2 is SVGAGI in the germline V gene. Data came from immunoSEQ multiplex PCR; TCRdb stores just in-frame clones and leaves some out. Counted here are tens of thousands of clones, roughly 90% occurring once; the ten biggest clones make up 0.41%. The genes are TRBV6-5 and TRBJ1-2; the D is unclear. The source is a human donor in good health. Material for sequencing was T cells isolated from PBMCs. The CDR3 bases are TGTGCCAGCAGTTACCAAGGACTGGAACGTGGCTACACCTTC. Protein product: CASSYQGLERGYTF.